This T cell receptor (beta chain) was recovered during a study of cytomegalovirus exposure and HLA in healthy donors. The CDR3 totals 17 residues. J was trimmed by 6 bases and V by 6 bases; bases with no gene match: 17. CDR1 and CDR2 (germline): LNHDA, SQIVND (reference sequence). Assay: immunoSEQ multiplex PCR; the TCRdb copy retains only in-frame clones and omits some. The repertoire holds 65,000 to 85,000 clones, with roughly 95% as singletons. Material for sequencing was PBMCs. This TCR derives from a woman aged 18-29 years in good health and CMV-seronegative. The chain has TRBV19 and TRBJ2-3, with 8 bases lining up with TRBD1. The CDR3, as DNA: TGTGCCAGTAGGGGCCTTTATTCCAGGGGGCGCATGGATACGCAGTATTTT. It encodes CASRGLYSRGRMDTQYF.